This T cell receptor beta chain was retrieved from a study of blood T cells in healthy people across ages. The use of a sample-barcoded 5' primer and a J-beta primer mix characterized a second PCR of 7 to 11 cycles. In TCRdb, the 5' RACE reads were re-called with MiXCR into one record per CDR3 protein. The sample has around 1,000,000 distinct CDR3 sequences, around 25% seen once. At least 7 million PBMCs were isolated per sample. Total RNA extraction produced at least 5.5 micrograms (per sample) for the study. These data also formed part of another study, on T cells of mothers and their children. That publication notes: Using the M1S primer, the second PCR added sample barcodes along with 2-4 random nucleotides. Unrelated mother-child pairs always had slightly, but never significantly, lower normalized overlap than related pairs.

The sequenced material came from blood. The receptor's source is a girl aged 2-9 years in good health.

The DNA of the CDR3 is TGTGCCAGCATACAGGACAGGGATCAGCCCCAGCATTTT. This gives the protein CASIQDRDQPQHF. This sequence joins TRBV2 and TRBJ1-5; TRBD1 aligns across 8 bases. CDR3 size: 13 residues. J gave up 5 bases and V 7 bases, and 4 bases lay outside the gene matches. Germline V CDR1 and CDR2: SNHLY, FYNNEI.